The sample holds many counts of the clone carrying this T cell receptor beta chain. This sample is part of a study of regulatory T cells in long-lasting Graves disease. CDR1 DFQATT and CDR2 SNEGSKA come from the germline V gene (reference sequence). Deletions cut 3 bases from V and 4 bases from J, with 10 bases between. The CDR3 runs 12 residues. Sample time point: newly diagnosed GD, antithyroid drugs for less than 3 months. Following extraction of RNA from PBMCs, that RNA was used to make the TCR library. Building the TCR beta libraries relied on iRepertoire HTBI primers, and CDR3 regions underwent Arm-PCR. TCRdb recomputed calls from the multiplex PCR reads with MiXCR, one row per CDR3 protein. The table includes roughly 420,000 distinct CDR3 sequences, roughly 17% detected once. This sample also belongs to another study, concerning T cells in Graves' hyperthyroidism and ophthalmopathy. From that paper: Diagnoses rested on clinical symptoms, serum thyroxine and TRAb, thyroid ultrasound and orbital computed tomography. Initially, a first-round RT-PCR of the TCR CDR3 employed the HTBI primer set.

The material was peripheral blood mononuclear cells (PBMCs), obtained at new diagnosis, from a patient treated with antithyroid drugs. This receptor was identified in a woman in her thirties with Graves disease. The J gene is TRBJ2-7, the V gene TRBV20-1, with D uncertain. CDR3 nucleotide sequence: TGCAGTGCTAGCTTCGGAGATTACGAGCAGTACTTC. Amino acids: CSASFGDYEQYF.